This T cell receptor (beta chain) was sequenced in a study of blood T cell repertoires in COVID-19. Study at large: The United States, Italy and Spain supplied acute and convalescent COVID-19 samples.

Per the germline V gene, CDR1 is MNHEY and CDR2 is SVGAGI. The CDR3 spans 15 residues. V lost 5 bases and J lost 7, with 18 bases in between. In the source study's methods: Nucleated cell number was recorded as an estimate derived from reference gene primer amplification. Using immunoSEQ multiplex PCR, the repertoire was profiled, and TCRdb retains in-frame clones only, with some absent. That table gives V, J and clone size, and the DNA gave D and trimming. Of about 71,000 clones detected, 82% appear once; the ten largest clones hold approximately 15%. This sequence originates from a woman older than 75 with acute or convalescent COVID-19. What was sequenced was peripheral blood. This rearrangement joins TRBV6-5 to TRBJ2-1; D ambiguous. The chain's CDR3 is CASSNYLQQANEQFF. Written as DNA, the CDR3 is TGTGCCAGCAGTAACTACCTACAGCAGGCTAATGAGCAGTTCTTC.